Here is one T cell receptor beta chain with its context. The antigen remains unidentified. The data are from a study of T cell responses to AZD1222 COVID-19 vaccine. This CDR3 is 17 amino acids long. Trimming cost V 1 base and J 2 bases, with 18 bases left between them. Germline V CDR1 and CDR2: LGHNA, YNFKEQ. The protocol was immunoSEQ multiplex PCR, while the TCRdb copy is restricted to in-frame clones and leaves out a portion. Found here are around 84,000 clones, around 88% of them singletons; the top ten hold 10%. Findings of the study overall: There were mostly white British donors and more females than males, and clonal diversity was possibly underestimated. Repertoires were obtained only post-peak T cell response.

The TCR originated in an adult in good health. Source: peripheral blood, taken on day 0 of MenACWY control vaccination. The V call is TRBV4-2, the J call TRBJ2-7; D may be TRBD1 (7 bases). The chain's CDR3 is CASSQGRRGRGAYEQYF. DNA for the CDR3: TGTGCCAGCAGCCAAGGACGAAGGGGGCGCGGGGCCTACGAGCAGTACTTC.